Shown below are 21 T cell receptor beta chains from a single sample sequenced in a study of T cell repertoires in cytomegalovirus infection (dated by TCRdb to the late 2010s). TCRdb records Illumina HiSeq 1500 as the sequencer. TCRdb redid the processing of the public reads, applying fastp at Q25 and MiXCR, and retained in-frame beta chains. One record per CDR3 amino acid sequence lists the most common genes and DNA. Across this sample there are around 430,000 distinct CDR3 sequences, with 42% seen only once. The top ten hold about 41% of the sample. The sample's treatment or condition, from its label and the paper: in vitro stimulation with specific CMV peptide epitopes to enrich CMV-specific T cells. No antigen has been identified for these receptors. The sample was cultured PBMCs, taken from culture after CMV antigen stimulation. The receptors here all came from a human donor in good health (CMV status not recorded). Some clones in this sample may be carry-over from other donors' samples.

The chain employs TRBV20-1 and TRBJ1-5; maybe TRBD1 (5 bases). V gave up 0 bases and J gave up 6 bases, with 6 bases separating them. CDR1 is DFQATT, CDR2 SNEGSKA, per germline (reference sequence). The length of the CDR3 is 12 residues. The CDR3 DNA follows: TGCAGTGCTAGAGAGGGGGGTCAGCCCCAGCATTTT. It is translated as CSAREGGQPQHF.

The chain uses TRBV18 and TRBJ2-7, with 10 bases that match TRBD2. The CDR3 length is 17 residues. In germline, CDR1 is KGHSH, CDR2 LQKENI. The trim removed 2 bases at V and 0 bases at J, leaving 7 bases unmatched. The CDR3 nucleotides read TGTGCCAGCTCACCAGACAATCTAGCGGGAGTCTCCTACGAGCAGTACTTC. This gives the protein CASSPDNLAGVSYEQYF. The entire variable domain, with the rest obtained from reference TRBV18 and TRBJ2-7, is as follows: NAGVMQNPRHLVRRRGQEARLRCSPMKGHSHVYWYRQLPEEGLKFMVYLQKENIIDESGMPKERFSAEFPKEGPSILRIQQVVRGDSAAYFCASSPDNLAGVSYEQYFGPGTRLTVT.

This CDR3 reads CSARLTREAFF. CDR3 sequence (DNA): TGCAGTGCTAGGCTGACCAGGGAAGCTTTCTTT. The chain is built from TRBV20-1 and TRBJ1-1; D is unresolved. Germline V gene data show CDR1 as DFQATT and CDR2 as SNEGSKA (reference sequence). The CDR3 covers 11 residues. V was cut by 3 bases and J by 8 bases, with 10 bases left in between.

In this sample, this clonotype turned up many times. CDR3 bases: TGTGCCAGTAGTATATGGACTACCCATCAGCCAGCGTACTTC. It specifies CASSIWTTHQPAYF. V usage is TRBV19 and J usage is TRBJ2-7, with D perhaps TRBD2 (6 bases). V lost 2 bases and J 12 bases, leaving 20 bases between the germline ends. The CDR3 length is 14 residues. Germline V gene sequence: CDR1 LNHDA, CDR2 SQIVND (reference sequence).

The gene calls are TRBV12-3 or TRBV12-4 and TRBJ2-5; maybe TRBD2 (5 bases). V was cut by 0 bases and J by 4 bases, with 12 bases left in between. CDR3 size: 15 residues. CDR3 nucleotide sequence: TGTGCCAGCAGTTTAGCGGGAGTAAGAAGAGAGACCCAGTACTTC. As protein: CASSLAGVRRETQYF.

The chain recombines TRBV2 with TRBJ1-1; D not certain. CDR1 is SNHLY, CDR2 FYNNEI, per germline. The CDR3 is made up of 13 amino acids. V was pared by 4 bases and J by 5 bases, with 11 bases between. The CDR3 protein is CASSVKGRTEAFF. CDR3 coding DNA: TGTGCCAGCAGTGTTAAGGGTAGGACTGAAGCTTTCTTT. The entire variable domain, with the rest obtained from reference TRBV2 and TRBJ1-1, is as follows: EPEVTQTPSHQVTQMGQEVILRCVPISNHLYFYWYRQILGQKVEFLVSFYNNEISEKSEIFDDQFSVERPDGSNFTLKIRSTKLEDSAMYFCASSVKGRTEAFFGQGTRLTVV.

This CDR3 is CASRLERSEQYF. The CDR3 coding sequence is TGTGCCAGCAGACTGGAACGGTCCGAGCAGTACTTC. The chain links TRBV7-6 to TRBJ2-7; D unclear. The germline CDR1 and CDR2 sequences are SGHVS and FNYEAQ. Trimming took off 6 bases at V and 6 bases at J, with 12 bases between the two ends. The length of the CDR3 is 12 residues.

The chain has TRBV20-1 and TRBJ2-7; 11 bases match TRBD2. Germline assignment: CDR1 DFQATT and CDR2 SNEGSKA (reference sequence). V was clipped by 5 bases and J by 3 bases; unmatched bases: 9. CDR3 length: 15 amino acids. CDR3 amino acids: CSAPSGTSGFYEQYF. The CDR3 DNA follows: TGCAGTGCTCCCTCCGGGACTAGCGGATTCTACGAGCAGTACTTC.

V gene TRBV7-6 combines with J gene TRBJ2-3; D is unresolved. The CDR3 has 15 amino acids. Germline V gene data show CDR1 as SGHVS and CDR2 as FNYEAQ. The germline V and J ends were trimmed by 4 bases and 7 bases, with 18 bases remaining between them. The CDR3 sequence is CASSSIPTSPYTQYF. In nucleotides, the CDR3 is TGTGCCAGCAGCTCGATCCCCACGTCCCCTTATACGCAGTATTTT.

The V call is TRBV29-1, the J call TRBJ2-7; D is unresolved. The CDR3 loop spans 15 amino acids. Germline V gene sequence: CDR1 SQVTM, CDR2 ANQGSEA. The V end lost 3 bases, the J end lost 3 bases, and 18 bases lay between the germline ends. This chain's CDR3 is CSVEPLDPARYEQYF. CDR3 DNA sequence: TGCAGCGTTGAGCCATTGGACCCCGCCCGCTACGAGCAGTACTTC.

The genes are TRBV28 and TRBJ1-2; D possibly corresponds to TRBD1 (6 bases). Germline V gene data show CDR1 as MDHEN and CDR2 as SYDVKM. The CDR3 runs to 17 residues. V was trimmed by 6 bases and J by 4 bases, leaving 24 bases between them. The CDR3 sequence: CASSPGGRLGPTYGYTF. In nucleotides, the CDR3 is TGTGCCAGCAGCCCCGGGGGCCGTCTAGGGCCCACCTATGGCTACACCTTC.

In this sample, this clonotype turned up a few times. The chain has TRBV4-2 and TRBJ2-7; 9 bases are shared with TRBD2. CDR3 length: 19 residues. Germline V gene lookup returns CDR1 LGHNA and CDR2 YNFKEQ. V lost 1 base and J lost 4; bases outside the gene matches: 17. The CDR3 loop is CASSQAPRLAVNYAYEQYF. CDR3 nucleotides: TGTGCCAGCAGCCAAGCCCCACGACTAGCGGTTAACTACGCGTACGAGCAGTACTTC.

The chain recombines TRBV7-2 with TRBJ2-7; 14 bases are a match to TRBD2. Germline loops: CDR1 SGHTA, CDR2 FQGNSA. The CDR3 covers 17 residues. Trimming cost V 8 bases and J 3 bases; bases outside gene matches: 12. The CDR3 loop is CASVRTSGGSPYYEQYF. CDR3 nucleotides: TGTGCCAGCGTAAGGACTAGCGGGGGGTCCCCCTACTACGAGCAGTACTTC. Full variable domain (remainder filled in from reference TRBV7-2 and TRBJ2-7): GAGVSQSPSNKVTEKGKDVELRCDPISGHTALYWYRQSLGQGLEFLIYFQGNSAPDKSGLPSDRFSAERTGGSVSTLTIQRTQQEDSAVYLCASVRTSGGSPYYEQYFGPGTRLTVT.

The chain links TRBV4-3 to TRBJ2-3; D gene ambiguous. Trimming stripped 0 bases from V and 8 bases from J, with 6 bases between. The germline V gene has CDR1 LGHNA and CDR2 YSLEER. CDR3 length equals 12 residues. The CDR3 reads CASSQDPATQYF. CDR3 DNA: TGCGCCAGCAGCCAAGATCCCGCTACGCAGTATTTT.

The V and J genes are TRBV6-5 and TRBJ1-6; no definite D call. V lost 0 bases to trimming and J lost 7 bases, with 10 bases between them. Germline V gene data show CDR1 as MNHEY and CDR2 as SVGAGI. There are 15 residues in the CDR3. CDR3 nucleotide sequence: TGTGCCAGCAGTTACTCGAGGAAAGGGAATTCACCCCTCCACTTT. Its protein product is CASSYSRKGNSPLHF.

The V and J genes are TRBV7-1 and TRBJ1-3; D uncertain. TRBV7-1 is designated an ORF whose function remains uncertain. The CDR3 is made up of 12 amino acids. Between the trimmed V and J ends, which lost 8 bases and 0 bases, there was a span of 5 bases. The DNA for the CDR3 is TGTGCCAGCGACTCCTCTGGAAACACCATATATTTT. Translating it yields CASDSSGNTIYF.

The chain links TRBV6-2 or TRBV6-3 to TRBJ2-1, with 7 positions matching TRBD2. CDR3 length: 14 residues. V was clipped by 4 bases and J by 5 bases; unmatched bases: 5. The germline V gene encodes CDR1 MNHEY and CDR2 SVGEGT. CDR3 protein: CASSLREGHNEQFF. CDR3 DNA sequence: TGTGCCAGCAGTTTGAGGGAGGGCCACAATGAGCAGTTCTTC.

CDR3 sequence (DNA): TGTGCCAGCAGCAGGACAGGGGAGTTAGCTTTCTTT. Protein sequence: CASSRTGELAFF. The gene calls are TRBV6-5 and TRBJ1-1; 9 positions agree with TRBD1. Trimming took 6 bases from V and 10 from J; bases not matched to a gene: 6. Germline V gene data show CDR1 as MNHEY and CDR2 as SVGAGI. The CDR3 length is 12 residues.

This chain links TRBV29-1 with TRBJ2-2; 7 nucleotides align to TRBD1. The CDR3 length is 14 residues. After removal of 5 bases from V and 2 bases from J, the junction contained 5 bases not matched to a gene. Germline V gene sequence: CDR1 SQVTM, CDR2 ANQGSEA. CDR3 amino acids: CSVTGTVNTGELFF. CDR3 nucleotides: TGCAGCGTTACCGGGACAGTCAACACCGGGGAGCTGTTTTTT.

The sample holds a few counts of this clonotype. The chain employs TRBV20-1 and TRBJ2-1; no clear D gene. The CDR3 consists of 14 residues. Germline V gene lookup returns CDR1 DFQATT and CDR2 SNEGSKA (reference sequence). Trimming removed 1 base from V and 3 bases from J, with 10 bases in between. In DNA form, the CDR3 reads TGCAGTGCTAGAGTAGTGGCCCTCTACAATGAGCAGTTCTTC. Encoded protein: CSARVVALYNEQFF.

As to this clonotype: An end of the junction differs from the germline gene, which may be a read error. The chain has TRBV5-3 and TRBJ2-1; D is perhaps TRBD2 (5 bases). TRBV5-3 counts as an open reading frame of uncertain function. This CDR3 has 16 amino acids. CDR3 protein: CASSLVSALSYNEQFF. The CDR3 DNA reads TGTGCCAGCAGCTTGGTTAGCGCCCTCTCCTACAATGAGCAGTTCTTC.